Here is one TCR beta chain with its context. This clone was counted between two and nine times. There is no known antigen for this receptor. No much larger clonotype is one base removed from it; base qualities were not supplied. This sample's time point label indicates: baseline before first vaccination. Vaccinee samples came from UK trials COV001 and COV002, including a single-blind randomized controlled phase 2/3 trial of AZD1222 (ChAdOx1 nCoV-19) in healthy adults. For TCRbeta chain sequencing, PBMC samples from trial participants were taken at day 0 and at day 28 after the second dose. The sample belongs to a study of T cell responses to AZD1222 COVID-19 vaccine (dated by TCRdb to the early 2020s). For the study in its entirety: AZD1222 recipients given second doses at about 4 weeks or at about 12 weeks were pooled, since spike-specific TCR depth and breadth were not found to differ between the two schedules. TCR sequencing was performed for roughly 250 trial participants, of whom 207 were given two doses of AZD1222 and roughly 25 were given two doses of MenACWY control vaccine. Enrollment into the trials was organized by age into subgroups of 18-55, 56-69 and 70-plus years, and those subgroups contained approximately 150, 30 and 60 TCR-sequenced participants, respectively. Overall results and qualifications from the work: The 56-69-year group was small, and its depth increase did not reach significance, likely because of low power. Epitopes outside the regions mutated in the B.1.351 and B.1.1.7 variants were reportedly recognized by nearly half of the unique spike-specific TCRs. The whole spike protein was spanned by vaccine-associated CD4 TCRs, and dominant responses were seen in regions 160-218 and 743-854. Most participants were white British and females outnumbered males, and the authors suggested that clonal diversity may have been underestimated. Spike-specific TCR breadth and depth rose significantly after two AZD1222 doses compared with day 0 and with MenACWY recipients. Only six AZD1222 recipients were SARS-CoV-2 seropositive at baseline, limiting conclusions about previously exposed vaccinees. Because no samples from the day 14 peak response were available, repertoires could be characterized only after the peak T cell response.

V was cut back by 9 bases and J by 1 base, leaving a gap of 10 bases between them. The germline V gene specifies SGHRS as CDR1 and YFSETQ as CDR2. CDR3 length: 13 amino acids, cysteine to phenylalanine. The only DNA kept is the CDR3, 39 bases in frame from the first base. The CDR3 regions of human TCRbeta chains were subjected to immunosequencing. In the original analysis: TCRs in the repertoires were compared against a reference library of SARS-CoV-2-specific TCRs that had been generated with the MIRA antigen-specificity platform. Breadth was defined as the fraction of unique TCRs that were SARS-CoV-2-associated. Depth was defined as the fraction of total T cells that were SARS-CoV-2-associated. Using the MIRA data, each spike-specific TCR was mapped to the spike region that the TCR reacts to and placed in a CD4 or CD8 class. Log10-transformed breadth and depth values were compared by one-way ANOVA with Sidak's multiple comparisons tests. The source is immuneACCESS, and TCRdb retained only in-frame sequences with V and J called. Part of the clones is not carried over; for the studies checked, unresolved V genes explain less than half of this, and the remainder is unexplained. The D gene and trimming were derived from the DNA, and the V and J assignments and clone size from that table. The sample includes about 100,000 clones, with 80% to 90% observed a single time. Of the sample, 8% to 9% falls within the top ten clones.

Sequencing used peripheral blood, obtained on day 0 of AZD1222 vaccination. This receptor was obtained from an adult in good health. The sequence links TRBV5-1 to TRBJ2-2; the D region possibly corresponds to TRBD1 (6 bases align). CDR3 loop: CATTTGNTGELFF. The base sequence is TGCGCCACCACGACAGGGAACACCGGGGAGCTGTTTTTT.